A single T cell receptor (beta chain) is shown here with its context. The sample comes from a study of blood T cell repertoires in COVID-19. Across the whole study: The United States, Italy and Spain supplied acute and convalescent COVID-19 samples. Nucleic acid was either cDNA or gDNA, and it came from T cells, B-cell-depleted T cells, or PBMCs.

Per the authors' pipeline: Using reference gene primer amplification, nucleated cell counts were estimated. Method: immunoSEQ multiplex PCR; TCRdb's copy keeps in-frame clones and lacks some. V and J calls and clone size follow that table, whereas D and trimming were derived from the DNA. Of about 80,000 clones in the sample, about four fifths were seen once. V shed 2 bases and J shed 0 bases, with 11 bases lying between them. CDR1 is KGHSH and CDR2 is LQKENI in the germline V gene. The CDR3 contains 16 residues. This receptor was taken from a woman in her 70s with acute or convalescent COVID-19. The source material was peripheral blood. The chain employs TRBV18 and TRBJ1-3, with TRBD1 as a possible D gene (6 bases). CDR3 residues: CASSPGQFNSGNTIYF. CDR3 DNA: TGTGCCAGCTCACCAGGACAGTTTAACTCTGGAAACACCATATATTTT.